These 15 T cell receptor beta chains were sequenced from one sample in a study of CD8 T cells in Susac syndrome. The RNA input was roughly 0.45 to 1 ug, and it was reverse transcribed with random hexamers. A single record per CDR3 protein comes from TCRdb applying MiXCR to the immunoSEQ multiplex PCR reads. The sample gives about 300,000 distinct CDR3 sequences, 70% to 90% of which show up once; about 0.11% is in the top ten. The material sequenced was CD8+ T cells from PBMCs. Every receptor here comes from a human donor with multiple sclerosis.

The rearrangement links TRBV28 to TRBJ1-1; D remains unclear. Germline CDR1 reads MDHEN; CDR2 reads SYDVKM. Trimming took 8 bases from V and 4 from J, leaving 17 bases between them. The CDR3 runs 14 residues. The CDR3 DNA reads TGTGCCAGCCGCGCTGGCCGGCGGGGCACTGAAGCTTTCTTT. It translates to CASRAGRRGTEAFF.

J is TRBJ1-5 and V is TRBV27; 10 positions agree with TRBD1. J gave up 10 bases and V 7 bases, and 10 bases lay outside the gene matches. The CDR3 runs 14 residues. Germline V lookup: CDR1 MNHEY, CDR2 SMNVEV (reference sequence). CDR3 nucleotide sequence: TGTGCCAGCACTTGGACAGGGGGAAAAGGCCCCCAGCATTTT. Its translation: CASTWTGGKGPQHF.

The chain recombines TRBV19 with TRBJ1-2; D is uncertain. V was shortened by 6 bases and J by 4 bases, with 12 bases between the two germline ends. This CDR3 is built from 13 residues. The germline V gene has CDR1 LNHDA and CDR2 SQIVND (reference sequence). CDR3 nucleotides: TGTGCCAGTAGATACCGGGCCAGCTATGGCTACACCTTC. As protein: CASRYRASYGYTF.

CDR3 nucleotides: TGTGCCAGCAGCTACAGGGGTTTAGGAGGCTACACCTTC. It yields the protein CASSYRGLGGYTF. J is TRBJ1-2 and V is TRBV5-6; 7 bases map to TRBD1. Trimming cost V 3 bases and J 8 bases; bases outside gene matches: 7. CDR1 SGHDT and CDR2 YYEEEE come from the germline V gene. The CDR3 is 13 amino acids.

The chain uses TRBV20-1 and TRBJ2-2, with 8 bases that match TRBD2. The J segment lost 3 bases and the V segment lost 0 bases, leaving 6 bases of the junction unmatched. The germline V gene has CDR1 DFQATT and CDR2 SNEGSKA (reference sequence). The CDR3 consists of 16 residues. CDR3 residues: CSARDPGLGDTGELFF. CDR3 DNA sequence: TGCAGTGCTAGAGATCCGGGACTAGGGGACACCGGGGAGCTGTTTTTT.

This rearrangement joins TRBV2 to TRBJ1-2, with D possibly matching TRBD1 (6 bases). V shed 2 bases and J shed 3 bases, with 19 bases lying between them. Germline V gene lookup returns CDR1 SNHLY and CDR2 FYNNEI. The CDR3 spans 17 residues. The CDR3 DNA sequence: TGTGCCAGCAGTGAACGGCAGGGGACGACTATTTACTATGGCTACACCTTC. Amino acids: CASSERQGTTIYYGYTF.

The chain joins TRBV9 to TRBJ1-2; D unclear. CDR3 length equals 16 residues. With 0 bases removed from V and 5 bases from J, the gap between germline ends came to 17 bases. CDR1 is SGDLS and CDR2 is YYNGEE in the germline V gene. CDR3 sequence: CASSVGEGFLRYGYTF. The CDR3 bases are TGTGCCAGCAGCGTAGGTGAAGGGTTTCTCCGGTATGGCTACACCTTC.

Here the CDR3 reads CASSLLSGILGATQPQHF. The CDR3, as DNA: TGTGCCAGCAGTTTATTATCAGGGATACTAGGCGCCACGCAGCCCCAGCATTTT. The gene calls are TRBV27 and TRBJ1-5, with a tentative D call TRBD1 (5 bases). CDR3 size: 18 residues. CDR1 and CDR2 from the germline V gene are MNHEY and SMNVEV (reference sequence). Trimming left V 1 base short and J 7 bases short, with 23 bases between.

This sequence joins TRBV9 and TRBJ1-4; a possible D gene is TRBD1 (6 bases). The CDR3 sequence is 14 residues long. Germline V lookup: CDR1 SGDLS, CDR2 YYNGEE. V lost 1 base to trimming and J lost 8 bases, with 12 bases between them. The CDR3, as DNA: TGTGCCAGCAGCGTACAGGGGACCGACGAAAAACTGTTTTTT. Amino acids: CASSVQGTDEKLFF.

The chain links TRBV5-6 to TRBJ1-2, with a tentative D call TRBD1 (5 bases). Germline CDR1 and CDR2: SGHDT and YYEEEE. This CDR3 is 15 amino acids long. The V end lost 4 bases, the J end lost 4 bases, and 17 bases lay between the germline ends. This CDR3 is CASSPEFQGGYGYTF. CDR3 coding DNA: TGTGCCAGCAGCCCCGAGTTTCAGGGTGGCTATGGCTACACCTTC.

This chain links TRBV9 with TRBJ1-1; D remains unclear. Trimming cost V 0 bases and J 3 bases, with 9 bases left between them. Looked up from germline, CDR1 is SGDLS and CDR2 is YYNGEE. This CDR3 has 14 residues. CDR3 coding DNA: TGTGCCAGCAGCGTAGAACCCGGGTACACTGAAGCTTTCTTT. The encoded protein is CASSVEPGYTEAFF. The variable domain in full, with the rest retrieved from reference TRBV9 and TRBJ1-1, is DSGVTQTPKHLITATGQRVTLRCSPRSGDLSVYWYQQSLDQGLQFLIQYYNGEERAKGNILERFSAQQFPDLHSELNLSSLELGDSALYFCASSVEPGYTEAFFGQGTRLTVV.

CDR3 sequence (DNA): TGTGCCAGAGGGTCTGGAAATCTAGCCAAAAACATTCAGTACTTC. Amino acid sequence: CARGSGNLAKNIQYF. The chain is built from TRBV6-5 and TRBJ2-4, with D unresolved. V was clipped by 9 bases and J by 0 bases, with 15 bases between them. CDR3 length: 15 amino acids. From germline, CDR1 is MNHEY and CDR2 SVGAGI.

V is TRBV6-1 and J is TRBJ2-7; 11 positions match TRBD2. The V gene end was trimmed by 5 bases and the J gene end by 2 bases; junction bases not matched to a gene: 11. Germline CDR1 is MNHNS and CDR2 is SASEGT. This CDR3 has 17 residues. The CDR3 DNA reads TGTGCCAGCAGTCATTACCCCGGGACTAGCGGAACCTACGAGCAGTACTTC. It specifies CASSHYPGTSGTYEQYF.

In DNA, the CDR3 is TGTGCCAGCAGCGCCGAGGGGGGGAGCTCCTATAATTCACCCCTCCACTTT. Protein: CASSAEGGSSYNSPLHF. The genes are TRBV9 and TRBJ1-6, with a weak D call TRBD1 (6 bases). With 3 bases removed from V and 0 bases from J, the gap between germline ends came to 13 bases. The CDR3 loop spans 17 amino acids. In germline, CDR1 is SGDLS, CDR2 YYNGEE.

This clonotype appeared a single time. The chain joins TRBV9 to TRBJ1-5, with 9 positions matching TRBD1. The germline V gene has CDR1 SGDLS and CDR2 YYNGEE. There are 16 residues in the CDR3. The J segment lost 4 bases and the V segment lost 4 bases, leaving 9 bases of the junction unmatched. DNA of the CDR3: TGTGCCAGCAGCCCCCGGACAGGGGAGGCAAATCAGCCCCAGCATTTT. This translates into CASSPRTGEANQPQHF.